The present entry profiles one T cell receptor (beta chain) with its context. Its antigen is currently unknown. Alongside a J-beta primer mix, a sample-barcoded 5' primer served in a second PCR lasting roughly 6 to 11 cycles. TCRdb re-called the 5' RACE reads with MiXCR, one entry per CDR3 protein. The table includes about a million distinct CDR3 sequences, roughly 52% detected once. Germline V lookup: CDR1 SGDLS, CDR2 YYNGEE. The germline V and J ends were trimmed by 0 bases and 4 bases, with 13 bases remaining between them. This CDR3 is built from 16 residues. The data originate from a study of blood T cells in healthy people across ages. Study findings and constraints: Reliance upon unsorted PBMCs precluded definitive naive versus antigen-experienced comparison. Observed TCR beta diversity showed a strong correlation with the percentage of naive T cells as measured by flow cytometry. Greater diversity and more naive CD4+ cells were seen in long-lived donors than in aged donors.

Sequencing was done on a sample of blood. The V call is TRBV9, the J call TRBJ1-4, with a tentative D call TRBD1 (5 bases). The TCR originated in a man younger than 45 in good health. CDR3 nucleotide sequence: TGTGCCAGCAGCGTAGACCGGGGCACCTTTAATGAAAAACTGTTTTTT. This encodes CASSVDRGTFNEKLFF.